These 21 T cell receptor beta chains were sequenced from one sample in a study of early T cells in non-severe SARS-CoV-2 infection. TCRdb reprocessed the 5' RACE reads via MiXCR and lists one record per CDR3 protein. The table shows 45,000 or so distinct CDR3 sequences, with under 9.5% occurring only once. Sequences were obtained from whole blood. These receptors came from an adult who was a healthcare worker with PCR-confirmed SARS-CoV-2 infection or an uninfected control (not recorded which).

This clonotype was detected many times. The genes are TRBV21-1 and TRBJ2-1. TRBV21-1 is marked as a pseudogene. CDR3 length equals 13 residues. As DNA, the CDR3 is TGTGCCAGCAGCAAACCGACGAACAATGAGCAGTTCTTC. It translates to CASSKPTNNEQFF.

This chain joins TRBV5-6 and TRBJ2-5; 8 nucleotides line up with TRBD1. The CDR3 sequence is 16 residues long. The V segment lost 3 bases and the J segment 7 bases; nucleotides outside the gene matches: 14. Germline values: CDR1 SGHDT, CDR2 YYEEEE. The CDR3 region is CASSSKLGQGTGTQYF. DNA for the CDR3: TGTGCCAGCAGCTCCAAGCTCGGACAGGGCACGGGGACCCAGTACTTC.

This clonotype came up a few times. The chain has TRBV3-1 and TRBJ1-6; D remains ambiguous. Trimming stripped 3 bases from V and 7 bases from J, with 7 bases between. From germline, CDR1 is LGHDT and CDR2 YNNKEL (reference sequence). The CDR3 has 13 residues. This chain's CDR3 is CASSQTTNSPLHF. The CDR3 DNA is TGTGCCAGCAGCCAGACGACGAATTCACCCCTCCACTTT.

In its sample, this clonotype was seen a few times. V usage is TRBV29-1 and J usage is TRBJ1-4; 9 nucleotides line up with TRBD1. V dropped 7 bases and J dropped 8; count of bases not matched to a gene: 2. Germline loops: CDR1 SQVTM, CDR2 ANQGSEA. The CDR3 loop spans 11 amino acids. CDR3 bases: TGCAGCGGTGGGACAGGGGAAAAACTGTTTTTT. Translating it yields CSGGTGEKLFF.

This clonotype came up a few times. The chain uses TRBV6-2 or TRBV6-3 and TRBJ2-5, with D unclear. Germline V gives CDR1 MNHEY, CDR2 SVGEGT. V was cut by 2 bases and J by 0 bases, with 13 bases left in between. The CDR3 covers 16 residues. CDR3 DNA: TGTGCCAGCAGTTACCGTCCCCAGAGGTACCAAGAGACCCAGTACTTC. It is translated as CASSYRPQRYQETQYF.

This clonotype was picked up a small number of times. The chain joins TRBV28 to TRBJ1-6; the D is unclear. Trimming left V 7 bases short and J 11 bases short, with 21 bases between. The V gene's germline CDR1 is MDHEN and CDR2 SYDVKM. CDR3 length: 15 residues. CDR3 region: CASKGSVGLDPPLHF. The CDR3 coding sequence is TGTGCCAGCAAGGGCAGCGTCGGTCTGGATCCACCCCTCCACTTT.

This clonotype was detected a few times. V gene TRBV12-3 or TRBV12-4 combines with J gene TRBJ1-2; D remains ambiguous. V lost 1 base and J lost 2, with 8 bases in between. This CDR3 is 14 amino acids long. CDR3 sequence (DNA): TGTGCCAGCAGTTTAGGAACAGTAAACTATGGCTACACCTTC. This codes for CASSLGTVNYGYTF.

The sample holds a few counts of this clonotype. The V call is TRBV12-3 or TRBV12-4, the J call TRBJ1-2; D is unclear. The CDR3 has 11 amino acids. V lost 4 bases and J lost 4, with 4 bases in between. CDR3 sequence: CASSYGYGYTF. CDR3 bases: TGTGCCAGCAGTTACGGCTATGGCTACACCTTC.

The V call is TRBV12-3 or TRBV12-4, the J call TRBJ1-6; TRBD1 might be the D (5 bases). The CDR3 totals 15 residues. The V and J ends lost 3 bases and 8 bases respectively, with 14 bases between them. The DNA of the CDR3 is TGTGCCAGCAGTTTTGGGACCGCTCACTATTCACCCCTCCACTTT. The encoded protein is CASSFGTAHYSPLHF.

In this sample, this clonotype turned up many times. CDR3 sequence reads: CATSEAGSLEAFF. The CDR3 DNA follows: TGTGCCACCAGTGAGGCGGGAAGCCTTGAAGCTTTCTTT. The chain links TRBV24-1 to TRBJ1-1; no clear D. This CDR3 spans 13 amino acids. V was cut by 4 bases and J by 7 bases, with 12 bases left in between. Germline CDR1 and CDR2: KGHDR and SFDVKD.

The genes are TRBV11-2 and TRBJ2-1; D not certain. The CDR3 has 11 amino acids. Trimming removed 4 bases from V and 9 bases from J, with 7 bases in between. Germline V gives CDR1 SGHAT, CDR2 FQNNGV. DNA of the CDR3: TGTGCCAGCAGCTCAGGCCTTGAGCAGTTCTTC. This translates into CASSSGLEQFF.

This clonotype appeared many times. The chain recombines TRBV13 with TRBJ1-6, with D possibly matching TRBD1 (6 bases). CDR1 and CDR2 from the germline V gene are PRHDT and FYEKMQ (reference sequence). V was pared by 5 bases and J by 4 bases, with 9 bases between. There are 14 residues in the CDR3. CDR3 protein: CASSQQGYNSPLHF. DNA of the CDR3: TGTGCCAGCAGCCAACAGGGATATAATTCACCCCTCCACTTT.

This clonotype appeared a few times. J is TRBJ2-1 and V is TRBV19; TRBD2 might be the D (5 bases). Trimming cost V 3 bases and J 5 bases, with 11 bases left between them. CDR1 and CDR2 (germline): LNHDA, SQIVND (reference sequence). The CDR3 totals 14 residues. The CDR3 spells CASSIDGEDNEQFF. DNA of the CDR3: TGTGCCAGTAGTATTGACGGGGAAGACAATGAGCAGTTCTTC.

The sample holds many counts of this clonotype. V usage is TRBV7-2 and J usage is TRBJ2-3; 10 bases fit TRBD1. The germline V gene encodes CDR1 SGHTA and CDR2 FQGNSA. There are 14 residues in the CDR3. V shed 4 bases, J shed 15 bases, and the junction held 13 bases outside the gene matches. The CDR3 DNA is TGTGCCAGCAGCTATCGCTCGGGACAGGGGCTTTTTTATTTT. This codes for CASSYRSGQGLFYF.

This clonotype was seen only a few times. Mismatch with germline at one junction end may stem from a read error. This chain links TRBV12-3 or TRBV12-4 with TRBJ2-3, with 7 bases matching TRBD1. This CDR3 region has 12 residues. The CDR3 region is CASSPGTATQYF. The CDR3 DNA reads as TGTGCCAGCAGTCCTGGGACAGCTACGCAGTATTTT.

This clonotype was detected ten times or more. V usage is TRBV7-2 and J usage is TRBJ2-1, with 9 bases fitting TRBD2. Germline V CDR1 and CDR2: SGHTA, FQGNSA. V trimming: 5 bases; J trimming: 7 bases; junction bases outside the gene matches: 6. The CDR3 has 14 amino acids. In nucleotides, the CDR3 is TGTGCCAGCAGCCCACGACTAGCGGTAAATGAGCAGTTCTTC. This sequence encodes CASSPRLAVNEQFF.

This clonotype has at least ten counts. A read error may produce the germline difference seen at one junction end. The CDR3 DNA sequence: TGCAGTGGTAGACTAGCGGGGGGGCGAGATACGCAGTATTTT. Amino acids: CSGRLAGGRDTQYF. This chain uses TRBV20-1 with TRBJ2-3; 14 positions match TRBD2. Germline values: CDR1 DFQATT, CDR2 SNEGSKA (reference sequence). The CDR3 totals 14 residues.

This clonotype was detected many times. The J gene is TRBJ2-3, the V gene TRBV11-2, with D perhaps matching TRBD2 (7 bases). The ends were cut back, 5 bases at V and 5 bases at J, with 17 bases in the middle. The CDR3 covers 15 residues. The V gene's germline CDR1 is SGHAT and CDR2 FQNNGV. This chain's CDR3 is CASSLRGAGGDTQYF. As DNA, the CDR3 is TGTGCCAGCAGCCTACGGGGGGCCGGGGGAGATACGCAGTATTTT.

The gene calls are TRBV4-2 and TRBJ2-2, with 8 bases aligning to TRBD1. The CDR3 is made up of 16 amino acids. The trim removed 4 bases at V and 7 bases at J, leaving 11 bases unmatched. Germline CDR1 is LGHNA and CDR2 is YNFKEQ. Here the CDR3 reads CASSPPQGALGGELFF. The CDR3 DNA sequence: TGTGCCAGCAGCCCCCCCCAGGGGGCATTAGGCGGGGAGCTGTTTTTT.

There are many counts of this clonotype. The chain recombines TRBV20-1 with TRBJ1-4; D unresolved. The CDR3 contains 14 residues. Deletions cut 6 bases from V and 4 bases from J, with 15 bases between. CDR1 is DFQATT and CDR2 is SNEGSKA in the germline V gene (reference sequence). CDR3: CSAPLGSDNEKLFF. In DNA, the CDR3 is TGCAGTGCCCCCCTAGGGAGTGATAATGAAAAACTGTTTTTT.

The chain employs TRBV6-6 and TRBJ1-2; tentatively, D is TRBD1 (5 bases). Looked up from germline, CDR1 is MNHNY and CDR2 is SVGAGI (reference sequence). CDR3 length equals 14 residues. The ends were cut back, 2 bases at V and 2 bases at J, with 9 bases in the middle. CDR3 region: CASSYGAGNYGYTF. CDR3 nucleotide sequence: TGTGCCAGCAGTTACGGGGCGGGGAACTATGGCTACACCTTC.